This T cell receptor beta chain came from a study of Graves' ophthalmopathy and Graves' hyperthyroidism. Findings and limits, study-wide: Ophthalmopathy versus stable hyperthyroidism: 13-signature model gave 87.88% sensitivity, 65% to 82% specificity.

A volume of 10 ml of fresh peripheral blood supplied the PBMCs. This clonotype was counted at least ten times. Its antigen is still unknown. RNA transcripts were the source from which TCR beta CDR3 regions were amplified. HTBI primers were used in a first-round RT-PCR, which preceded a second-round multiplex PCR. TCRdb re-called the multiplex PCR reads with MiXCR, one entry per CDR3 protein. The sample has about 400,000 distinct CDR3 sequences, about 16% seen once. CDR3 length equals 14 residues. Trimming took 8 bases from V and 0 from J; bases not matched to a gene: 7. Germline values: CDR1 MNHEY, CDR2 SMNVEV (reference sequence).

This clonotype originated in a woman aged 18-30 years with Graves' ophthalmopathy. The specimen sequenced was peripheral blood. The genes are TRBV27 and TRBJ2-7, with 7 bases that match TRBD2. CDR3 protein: CASGGDGFSYEQYF. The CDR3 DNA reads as TGTGCCAGCGGGGGGGACGGCTTCTCCTACGAGCAGTACTTC.